The 30 T cell receptor beta chains reported below all come from one sample, sequenced in a study of control samples from healthy donors and cancer patients. Clones were read by immunoSEQ multiplex PCR, and TCRdb kept only the in-frame ones, dropping some. The sample holds about 190,000 clones, 90% to 95% seen once. What was sequenced was blood. The receptors were sampled from a man in his thirties or forties in good health.

This clone was counted once. The sample holds other DNA sequences that translate to the same CDR3. The rearrangement joins TRBV9 to TRBJ1-1; D unresolved. The CDR3 is 15 residues long. Germline CDR1 is SGDLS and CDR2 is YYNGEE. V was pared by 0 bases and J by 1 base, with 10 bases between. In DNA form, the CDR3 reads TGTGCCAGCAGCGTAGATGGATACCAGAACACTGAAGCTTTCTTT. Encoded protein: CASSVDGYQNTEAFF.

The rearrangement links TRBV14 to TRBJ1-3; a possible D gene is TRBD1 (5 bases). In germline, CDR1 is SGHDN, CDR2 FVKESK. V shed 0 bases and J shed 8 bases, with 14 bases lying between them. This CDR3 has 15 residues. The CDR3 bases are TGTGCCAGCAGCCAAGAACAAGGGGCAGGATACACCATATATTTT. This encodes CASSQEQGAGYTIYF. The full variable domain, rest sourced from reference TRBV14 and TRBJ1-3, is EAGVTQFPSHSVIEKGQTVTLRCDPISGHDNLYWYRRVMGKEIKFLLHFVKESKQDESGMPNNRFLAERTGGTYSTLKVQPAELEDSGVYFCASSQEQGAGYTIYFGEGSWLTVV.

This chain joins TRBV9 and TRBJ2-2; D ambiguous. The CDR3 consists of 13 residues. Germline V lookup: CDR1 SGDLS, CDR2 YYNGEE. V shed 4 bases and J shed 4 bases, with 8 bases lying between them. CDR3 DNA: TGTGCCAGCAGCCTACAGCCCACCGGGGAGCTGTTTTTT. Translated, it gives CASSLQPTGELFF.

V and J are TRBV19 and TRBJ1-5, with TRBD1 matching over 11 bases. Per the germline V gene, CDR1 is LNHDA and CDR2 is SQIVND (reference sequence). This CDR3 region has 15 residues. V lost 5 bases and J lost 5; bases outside the gene matches: 5. CDR3 bases: TGTGCCAGTAGTGAGATGGACAGGGGGCATCAGCCCCAGCATTTT. Encoded protein: CASSEMDRGHQPQHF.

This chain connects TRBV7-9 to TRBJ2-3, with 8 bases aligning to TRBD2. CDR1 SEHNR and CDR2 FQNEAQ come from the germline V gene (reference sequence). The CDR3 loop spans 18 amino acids. J lost 0 bases, V lost 6 bases, and 14 bases had no gene match. This chain's CDR3 is CASRLRAGGSPSTDTQYF. CDR3 in DNA: TGTGCCAGCAGACTCCGGGCGGGGGGTTCTCCTAGCACAGATACGCAGTATTTT. Drawing the rest from reference TRBV7-9 and TRBJ2-3, the complete variable domain is DTGVSQNPRHKITKRGQNVTFRCDPISEHNRLYWYRQTLGQGPEFLTYFQNEAQLEKSRLLSDRFSAERPKGSFSTLEIQRTEQGDSAMYLCASRLRAGGSPSTDTQYFGPGTRLTVL.

The chain has TRBV2 and TRBJ1-5; 8 bases align to TRBD1. This CDR3 region has 15 residues. Trimming removed 8 bases from V and 0 bases from J; junction bases left unmatched: 6. The V gene's germline CDR1 is SNHLY and CDR2 FYNNEI. The CDR3 reads CASLRQGNSNQPQHF. CDR3 in DNA: TGTGCCAGCCTCAGACAGGGGAATAGCAATCAGCCCCAGCATTTT.

The chain carries TRBV10-3 and TRBJ1-2; possibly TRBD1 for D (5 bases). V was clipped by 2 bases and J by 5 bases, with 12 bases between them. Germline CDR1 ENHRY, CDR2 SYGVKD. This CDR3 comprises 14 residues. This chain's CDR3 is CAISEGQGVYGYTF. For the CDR3, the DNA is TGTGCCATCAGTGAGGGCCAGGGAGTGTATGGCTACACCTTC.

This chain joins TRBV2 and TRBJ1-6; D remains ambiguous. Trimming removed 3 bases from V and 8 bases from J, with 5 bases in between. The CDR3 is made up of 12 amino acids. The germline gives CDR1 SNHLY, CDR2 FYNNEI. CDR3 sequence (DNA): TGTGCCAGCAGTGATCAGGATTCACCCCTCCACTTT. Amino acid sequence: CASSDQDSPLHF.

The J gene is TRBJ2-2, the V gene TRBV19, with D perhaps TRBD1 (5 bases). V was shortened by 2 bases and J by 6 bases, with 10 bases between the two germline ends. CDR1 and CDR2 (germline): LNHDA, SQIVND (reference sequence). The CDR3 consists of 14 residues. The CDR3 loop reads CASSIQGAAGELFF. The CDR3 DNA follows: TGTGCCAGTAGTATACAGGGCGCGGCCGGGGAGCTGTTTTTT.

This clone was seen a single time. The CDR3 region has the DNA TGTGCCAGCAGCGTAGAAGTCAGATCACCCCAGCATTTT. The encoded protein is CASSVEVRSPQHF. J is TRBJ1-5 and V is TRBV9; D gene ambiguous. Germline V gene lookup returns CDR1 SGDLS and CDR2 YYNGEE. This CDR3 region has 13 residues. Trimming stripped 0 bases from V and 10 bases from J, with 11 bases between.

This chain links TRBV28 with TRBJ2-7; possibly TRBD1 or TRBD2 for D (6 bases each). This CDR3 is built from 15 residues. V lost 1 base and J 3 bases, leaving 13 bases between the germline ends. Germline V CDR1 and CDR2: MDHEN, SYDVKM. The CDR3: CASSLFRGEVYEQYF. The CDR3 DNA reads as TGTGCCAGCAGTTTATTTAGGGGGGAGGTCTACGAGCAGTACTTC. Based on the CDR3 plus reference TRBV28 and TRBJ2-7, the full variable domain is DVKVTQSSRYLVKRTGEKVFLECVQDMDHENMFWYRQDPGLGLRLIYFSYDVKMKEKGDIPEGYSVSREKKERFSLILESASTNQTSMYLCASSLFRGEVYEQYFGPGTRLTVT.

The rearrangement links TRBV7-6 to TRBJ2-3, with 11 bases identical to TRBD2. The V segment lost 2 bases and the J segment 3 bases; nucleotides outside the gene matches: 4. The CDR3 sequence is 16 residues long. Germline-derived CDR1 and CDR2 are SGHVS and FNYEAQ. DNA for the CDR3: TGTGCCAGCAGCTTATGGACTAGCGGGCGTACAGATACGCAGTATTTT. It encodes CASSLWTSGRTDTQYF.

V and J are TRBV27 and TRBJ1-2; D ambiguous. This CDR3 region has 14 residues. Per the germline V gene, CDR1 is MNHEY and CDR2 is SMNVEV (reference sequence). The germline V and J ends were trimmed by 3 bases and 0 bases, with 8 bases remaining between them. CDR3: CASSFNGANYGYTF. Written as DNA, the CDR3 is TGTGCCAGCAGTTTTAATGGGGCTAACTATGGCTACACCTTC.

The chain has TRBV6-6 and TRBJ2-1; TRBD2 agrees at 13 bases. The CDR3 has 16 residues. Germline lookup yields CDR1 MNHNY and CDR2 SVGAGI (reference sequence). V was clipped by 6 bases and J by 4 bases; unmatched bases: 6. In nucleotides, the CDR3 is TGTGCCAGCAGGTCCGGGGGACTAGCGGGGTACAATGAGCAGTTCTTC. Protein sequence: CASRSGGLAGYNEQFF.

The chain recombines TRBV28 with TRBJ2-7; D might be TRBD1 (5 bases). This CDR3 is 19 amino acids long. Germline V gene data show CDR1 as MDHEN and CDR2 as SYDVKM. The V end was cut by 6 bases, the J end by 0 bases, with 27 bases between. CDR3 protein: CASSLGAGGSRSFSYEQYF. DNA of the CDR3: TGTGCCAGCAGCCTAGGGGCAGGCGGTTCCCGGTCCTTCTCCTACGAGCAGTACTTC.

The rearrangement uses TRBV7-9 and TRBJ2-1; D possibly uses TRBD1 or TRBD2 (5 bases each). CDR3 length equals 13 residues. Germline assignment: CDR1 SEHNR and CDR2 FQNEAQ (reference sequence). V lost 5 bases, J lost 10 bases, and 15 bases lay in between. CDR3 nucleotide sequence: TGTGCCAGCAGCCTATGGGGACCCATCGAGCAGTTCTTC. Translated, it gives CASSLWGPIEQFF.

The chain has TRBV27 and TRBJ1-6; weak D call: TRBD1 (5 bases). V shed 4 bases and J shed 6 bases, with 13 bases lying between them. This CDR3 spans 15 amino acids. Germline loops: CDR1 MNHEY, CDR2 SMNVEV (reference sequence). The CDR3 DNA follows: TGTGCCAGCAGTTCAACCAGGGTCGGTAATTCACCCCTCCACTTT. As protein: CASSSTRVGNSPLHF.

The V call is TRBV5-1, the J call TRBJ1-6; D not resolved. V was trimmed by 0 bases and J by 5 bases, leaving 6 bases between them. Germline V gene sequence: CDR1 SGHRS, CDR2 YFSETQ. The CDR3 length is 14 residues. In nucleotides, the CDR3 is TGCGCCAGCAGCTTGGGCCAGAATAATTCACCCCTCCACTTT. Its protein product is CASSLGQNNSPLHF. Full variable domain (missing parts from reference TRBV5-1 and TRBJ1-6): KAGVTQTPRYLIKTRGQQVTLSCSPISGHRSVSWYQQTPGQGLQFLFEYFSETQRNKGNFPGRFSGRQFSNSRSEMNVSTLELGDSALYLCASSLGQNNSPLHFGNGTRLTVT.

This clone has a single count. This rearrangement joins TRBV19 to TRBJ1-2, with D possibly TRBD1 on 5 matching bases. The ends were cut back, 5 bases at V and 1 base at J, with 14 bases in the middle. Germline V gene lookup returns CDR1 LNHDA and CDR2 SQIVND (reference sequence). CDR3 length: 15 amino acids. In DNA form, the CDR3 reads TGTGCCAGTAGTCTCACCGGGACTGGTAACTATGGCTACACCTTC. This codes for CASSLTGTGNYGYTF.

This clone is a singleton in its sample. The CDR3 nucleotides read TGTGCCAGCAGGAGGGACAGGGTCCATGAGCAGTTCTTC. This encodes CASRRDRVHEQFF. The J gene is TRBJ2-1, the V gene TRBV5-8; 9 bases map to TRBD1. The junction had 5 bases not matched to a gene; V was cut back by 5 bases and J by 8 bases. The CDR3 is made up of 13 amino acids. The V gene's germline CDR1 is SGHTS and CDR2 YDEGEE.

The rearrangement joins TRBV9 to TRBJ1-4; TRBD1 might be the D (5 bases). V lost 3 bases and J 8 bases, leaving 11 bases between the germline ends. The CDR3 extends over 13 amino acids. Germline CDR1 SGDLS, CDR2 YYNGEE. The CDR3 region has the DNA TGTGCCAGCAGCGACTGGGACGGAGAAAAACTGTTTTTT. Encoded protein: CASSDWDGEKLFF. The full variable domain, with the rest looked up from reference TRBV9 and TRBJ1-4, is DSGVTQTPKHLITATGQRVTLRCSPRSGDLSVYWYQQSLDQGLQFLIQYYNGEERAKGNILERFSAQQFPDLHSELNLSSLELGDSALYFCASSDWDGEKLFFGSGTQLSVL.

The CDR3 spells CASSPKTVRGGNTIYF. The CDR3 coding sequence is TGCGCCAGCAGCCCCAAGACCGTTCGGGGGGGAAACACCATATATTTT. J is TRBJ1-3 and V is TRBV4-1; tentatively, D is TRBD1 (5 bases). Germline lookup yields CDR1 MGHRA and CDR2 YSYEKL. The CDR3 spans 16 residues. V gave up 4 bases and J gave up 4 bases, with 17 bases separating them.

The rearrangement joins TRBV12-3 or TRBV12-4 to TRBJ2-3; no firm D call. Deletions cut 3 bases from V and 6 bases from J, with 7 bases between. The CDR3 is 12 amino acids. This CDR3 is CASSFRSDTQYF. CDR3 bases: TGTGCCAGCAGTTTCAGGTCGGATACGCAGTATTTT.

V and J are TRBV30 and TRBJ1-6; D remains ambiguous. Germline assignment: CDR1 GTSNPN and CDR2 SVGIG (reference sequence). The CDR3 consists of 12 residues. V was clipped by 4 bases and J by 9 bases, with 10 bases between them. The CDR3 loop is CAWTTLASPLHF. The CDR3 DNA reads as TGTGCCTGGACCACCCTGGCTTCACCCCTCCACTTT.

The chain uses TRBV6-1 and TRBJ1-2; D is uncertain. The CDR3 covers 15 residues. Between the trimmed V and J ends, which lost 3 bases and 4 bases, there was a span of 15 bases. Germline CDR1 MNHNS, CDR2 SASEGT. CDR3 in amino acids: CASSEGLTASYGYTF. Written as DNA, the CDR3 is TGTGCCAGCAGTGAGGGCCTGACGGCCAGCTATGGCTACACCTTC.

DNA for the CDR3: TGCGCCAGCACACGACTGGGCGGGGGGTTAGATACGCAGTATTTT. It is translated as CASTRLGGGLDTQYF. J is TRBJ2-3 and V is TRBV5-1; 8 bases are shared with TRBD2. The J segment lost 5 bases and the V segment lost 6 bases, leaving 11 bases of the junction unmatched. The CDR3 runs to 15 residues. Per germline, CDR1 SGHRS and CDR2 YFSETQ.

V and J are TRBV2 and TRBJ1-2; perhaps TRBD1 as D (5 bases). V was shortened by 5 bases and J by 0 bases, with 13 bases between the two germline ends. The CDR3 is 15 amino acids. Germline V lookup: CDR1 SNHLY, CDR2 FYNNEI. The CDR3 DNA sequence: TGTGCCAGCAGTAGAGGGGACCCGGCTAACTATGGCTACACCTTC. As protein: CASSRGDPANYGYTF. The full variable domain, its missing parts supplied by reference TRBV2 and TRBJ1-2, is EPEVTQTPSHQVTQMGQEVILRCVPISNHLYFYWYRQILGQKVEFLVSFYNNEISEKSEIFDDQFSVERPDGSNFTLKIRSTKLEDSAMYFCASSRGDPANYGYTFGSGTRLTVV.

The V and J genes are TRBV4-1 and TRBJ1-3, with unresolved D. Trimming stripped 1 base from V and 0 bases from J, with 7 bases between. CDR1 is MGHRA, CDR2 YSYEKL, per germline. The CDR3 has 15 residues. The CDR3 sequence: CASSQVYSSGNTIYF. In DNA form, the CDR3 reads TGCGCCAGCAGCCAAGTTTACAGCTCTGGAAACACCATATATTTT.

The CDR3 loop is CASSPRGATGSGELFF. CDR3 DNA sequence: TGTGCCAGCAGCCCTCGCGGGGCGACAGGGTCCGGGGAGCTGTTTTTT. The rearrangement joins TRBV3-1 (or the pseudogene TRBV3-2) to TRBJ2-2; maybe TRBD1 (7 bases). Germline V CDR1 and CDR2: LGHDT, YNNKEL (reference sequence). V lost 4 bases to trimming and J lost 6 bases, with 18 bases between them. There are 16 residues in the CDR3.

V and J are TRBV6-5 and TRBJ2-1; no reliable D call. The CDR3 sequence is 15 residues long. Germline assignment: CDR1 MNHEY and CDR2 SVGAGI. V lost 6 bases to trimming and J lost 0 bases, with 12 bases between them. The CDR3 DNA reads TGTGCCAGCAGCCTCACTCAGAGCTCCTACAATGAGCAGTTCTTC. This encodes CASSLTQSSYNEQFF.